This T cell receptor (beta chain) was found in a study of T cells in Graves' hyperthyroidism and ophthalmopathy. Using RNA transcripts as the source, TCR beta CDR3 regions were amplified. TCR CDR3 regions were first amplified by RT-PCR with HTBI primers. TCRdb redid the calling of the multiplex PCR reads with MiXCR, one entry per CDR3 protein. The table lists around 560,000 distinct CDR3 sequences, 16% of them singletons. This clonotype showed up just a few times. This TCR came from a woman aged 18-29 years with Graves' hyperthyroidism. Sequencing was carried out using blood.

The CDR3 region is CASSLSGTVNQPQHF. The DNA of the CDR3 is TGTGCCAGCAGCTTATCGGGGACAGTTAATCAGCCCCAGCATTTT. The V gene is TRBV7-9, the J gene TRBJ1-5; 7 positions agree with TRBD1. CDR3 size: 15 residues. Germline V gene lookup returns CDR1 SEHNR and CDR2 FQNEAQ (reference sequence). J lost 4 bases, V lost 2 bases, and 5 bases had no gene match. The whole variable domain, remainder taken from reference TRBV7-9 and TRBJ1-5, is DTGVSQNPRHKITKRGQNVTFRCDPISEHNRLYWYRQTLGQGPEFLTYFQNEAQLEKSRLLSDRFSAERPKGSFSTLEIQRTEQGDSAMYLCASSLSGTVNQPQHFGDGTRLSIL.